This T cell receptor beta chain comes out of a study of CD8 T cells in Susac syndrome. Germline CDR1 and CDR2: DFQATT and SNEGSKA (reference sequence). The CDR3 contains 13 residues. The trim removed 3 bases at V and 1 base at J, leaving 2 bases unmatched. After extraction with the RNeasy kit, about 0.5 to 1 ug of the RNA was reverse transcribed using random hexamers. TCRdb re-called the immunoSEQ multiplex PCR reads through MiXCR, storing one row per CDR3 protein. The table includes around 200,000 distinct CDR3 sequences, 85% to 95% detected once. The sequenced sample was CD4+ T cells from PBMCs. The gene calls are TRBV20-1 and TRBJ2-7, with TRBD2 matching over 8 bases. This TCR came from a human donor in good health. The CDR3, as DNA: TGCAGTGCTAGGCGGGAGGTGTCCTACGAGCAGTACGTC. It translates to CSARREVSYEQYV.